The rows below give T cell receptor beta chains drawn from one sample of a study of shared clonotypes between healthy human individuals. Measured with immunoSEQ multiplex PCR; TCRdb has only the in-frame clones, and not every one. Of 1.6 million or so clones listed, roughly 96% are singletons. Material: naive CD4+ T cells sorted from blood. The receptors were sampled from a man aged 25 to 40 in good health. Both conserved end residues are part of each CDR3.

CDR3 protein	V gene	J gene
CAISRTGTPIYEQYF	TRBV10-3	TRBJ2-7
CASSLGGRASYEQYF	TRBV13	TRBJ2-7
CASSPGGAGNQPQHF	TRBV18	TRBJ1-5
CASSPGQGARTGELFF	TRBV18	TRBJ2-2
CASSAGKGEDTQYF	TRBV9	TRBJ2-3
CASSRDGTSPYEQYF	TRBV2	TRBJ2-7
CASSEAAGLAKTQYF	TRBV2	TRBJ2-5
CASSGGLAGYEQYF	TRBV6-1	TRBJ2-7
CASSPPGLAGVDEQFF	TRBV4-1	TRBJ2-1
CATTTGAPGELFF	TRBV6-5	TRBJ2-2
CASSIDRPYGYTF	TRBV5-6	TRBJ1-2
CASSLVQGTEAFF	TRBV11-1	TRBJ1-1
CASTRDRTSYEQYF	TRBV19	TRBJ2-7
CASSGQGGNQPQHF	TRBV25-1	TRBJ1-5
CASSLGTGELFF	TRBV7-8	TRBJ2-2
CASSPRTGGISYGYTF	TRBV5-1	TRBJ1-2
CASSLVGPETQYF	TRBV7-2	TRBJ2-5
CASRSDREYEQYF	TRBV27	TRBJ2-7
CASSDAGLNQPQHF	TRBV19	TRBJ1-5
CASSLPSTGPLTDTQYF	TRBV4-1	TRBJ2-3
CASRYNEQFF	TRBV2	TRBJ2-1
CASSSGLVSEQYF	TRBV5-1	TRBJ2-7
CASSFGQGNTGELFF	TRBV5-1	TRBJ2-2
CASSLDTGDSNEQFF	TRBV5-5	TRBJ2-1
CASSYSNSVRETQYF	TRBV6-5	TRBJ2-5
CASQSEGARETQYF	TRBV7-9	TRBJ2-5
CASRLGTGLFYEQYF	TRBV5-1	TRBJ2-7
CASSLLPAGRHNEQFF	TRBV18	TRBJ2-1